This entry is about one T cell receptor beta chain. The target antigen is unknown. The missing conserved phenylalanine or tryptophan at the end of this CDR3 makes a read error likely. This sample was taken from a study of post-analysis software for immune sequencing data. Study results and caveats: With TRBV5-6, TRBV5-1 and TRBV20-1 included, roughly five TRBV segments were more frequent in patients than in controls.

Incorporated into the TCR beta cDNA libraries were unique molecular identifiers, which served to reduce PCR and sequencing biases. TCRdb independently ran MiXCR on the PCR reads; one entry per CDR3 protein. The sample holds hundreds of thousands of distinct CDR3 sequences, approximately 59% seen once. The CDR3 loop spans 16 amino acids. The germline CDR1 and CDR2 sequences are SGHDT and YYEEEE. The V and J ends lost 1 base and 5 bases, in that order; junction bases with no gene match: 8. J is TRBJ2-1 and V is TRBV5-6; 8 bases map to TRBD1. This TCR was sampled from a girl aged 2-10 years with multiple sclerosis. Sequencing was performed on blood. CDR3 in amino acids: CASSLPGTGLHNEQFC. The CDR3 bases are TGTGCCAGCAGCTTGCCCGGGACAGGACTCCACAATGAGCAGTTCTGC.